The clone carrying this TCR beta chain was seen a few times. Antigen: not known. It was with 60 Vbeta and 13 Jbeta primers that the PCR ran. Using immunoSEQ multiplex PCR, the repertoire was profiled, and TCRdb retains in-frame clones only, with some absent. This sample carries some 97,000 clones, approximately 68% of them seen once, and the ten largest clones take about 4.5%. This sample was included in a study of cytomegalovirus exposure and HLA in healthy donors. Study-wide results and limits: When analyzed later, the rates of TCR association showed variation by HLA locus, with DRB1 the most and HLA-C the fewest. The HLA-A and HLA-B alleles of most subjects were reportedly predicted accurately from TCR beta sequences.

Germline lookup yields CDR1 ENHRY and CDR2 SYGVKD. This CDR3 is 13 amino acids long. The germline V and J ends were trimmed by 6 bases and 7 bases, with 15 bases remaining between them. This TCR derives from a woman under 30 in good health and CMV-seropositive. The source material was PBMCs. The chain combines TRBV10-3 with TRBJ1-2, with D possibly being TRBD1 (5 bases). For the CDR3, the DNA is TGTGCCATCAGGGGGGAGGGACGTGGTGGCTACACCTTC. Translating gives CAIRGEGRGGYTF.